This T cell receptor (beta chain) was obtained from a study of healthy donors' naive CD4 and CD8 T cells. TCR libraries were built from about 500 ng of total RNA by linear amplification. Via MiXCR, TCRdb re-called the reads, giving one row per CDR3 protein. Of approximately 180,000 distinct CDR3 sequences listed, over 60% are singletons. Naive CD4+ cells were sorted as CD4+CD8-CD45RO-CD45RA+; naive CD8+ as CD8+CD4-CD45RA+CD27bright. The specimen sequenced was naive CD4+ and CD8+ T cells sorted from blood, pooled from several donors. The sequence derives from a pool of human donors in good health; the sample pools cells from several healthy donors.

The CDR3 reads CASSYPRVLAGDEQFF. DNA for the CDR3: TGTGCCAGCAGTTACCCGCGGGTGCTAGCGGGAGATGAGCAGTTCTTC. The chain employs TRBV6-2 or TRBV6-3 and TRBJ2-1, with 10 bases aligning to TRBD2. This CDR3 comprises 16 residues. In germline, CDR1 is MNHEY, CDR2 SVGEGT. V shed 2 bases, J shed 8 bases, and the junction held 9 bases outside the gene matches.